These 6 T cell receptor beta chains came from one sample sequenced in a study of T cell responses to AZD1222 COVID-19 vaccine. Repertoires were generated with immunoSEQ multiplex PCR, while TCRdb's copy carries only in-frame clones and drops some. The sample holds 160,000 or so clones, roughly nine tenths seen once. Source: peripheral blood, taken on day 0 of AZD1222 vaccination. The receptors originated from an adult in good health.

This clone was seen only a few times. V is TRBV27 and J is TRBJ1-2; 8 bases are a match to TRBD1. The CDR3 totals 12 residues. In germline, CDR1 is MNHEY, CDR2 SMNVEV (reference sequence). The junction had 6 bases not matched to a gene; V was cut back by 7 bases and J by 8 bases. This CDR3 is CASTTGGQGYTF. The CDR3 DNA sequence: TGTGCCAGCACTACAGGGGGGCAAGGCTACACCTTC.

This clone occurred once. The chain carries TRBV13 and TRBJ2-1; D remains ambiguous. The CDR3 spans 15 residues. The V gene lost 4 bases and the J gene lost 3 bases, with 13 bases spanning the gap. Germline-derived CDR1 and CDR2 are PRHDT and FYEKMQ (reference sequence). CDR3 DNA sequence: TGTGCCAGCAGCTCATTCGGAGTGCTCTACAATGAGCAGTTCTTC. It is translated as CASSSFGVLYNEQFF.

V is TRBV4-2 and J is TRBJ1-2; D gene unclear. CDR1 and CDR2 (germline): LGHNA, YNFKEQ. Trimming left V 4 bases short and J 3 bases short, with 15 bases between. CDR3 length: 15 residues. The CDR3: CASSPGRSYDYGYTF. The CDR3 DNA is TGTGCCAGCAGCCCCGGGAGGTCCTACGACTATGGCTACACCTTC.

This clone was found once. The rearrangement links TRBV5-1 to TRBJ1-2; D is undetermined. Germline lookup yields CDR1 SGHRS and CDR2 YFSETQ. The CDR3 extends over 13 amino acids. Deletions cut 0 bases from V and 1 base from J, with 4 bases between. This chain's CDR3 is CASSLEFNYGYTF. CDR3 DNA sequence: TGCGCCAGCAGCTTGGAGTTTAACTATGGCTACACCTTC. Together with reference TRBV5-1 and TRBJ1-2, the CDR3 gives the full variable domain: KAGVTQTPRYLIKTRGQQVTLSCSPISGHRSVSWYQQTPGQGLQFLFEYFSETQRNKGNFPGRFSGRQFSNSRSEMNVSTLELGDSALYLCASSLEFNYGYTFGSGTRLTVV.

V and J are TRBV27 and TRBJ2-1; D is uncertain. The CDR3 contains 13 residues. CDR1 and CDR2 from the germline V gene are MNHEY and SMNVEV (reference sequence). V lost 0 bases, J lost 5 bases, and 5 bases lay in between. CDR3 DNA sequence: TGTGCCAGCAGTTTATCCCTGAACAATGAGCAGTTCTTC. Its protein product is CASSLSLNNEQFF.

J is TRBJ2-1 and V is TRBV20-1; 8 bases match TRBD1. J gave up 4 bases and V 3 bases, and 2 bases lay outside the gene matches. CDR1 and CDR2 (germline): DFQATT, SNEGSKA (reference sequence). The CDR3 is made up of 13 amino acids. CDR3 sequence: CSASGTGYNEQFF. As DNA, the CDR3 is TGCAGTGCTAGTGGGACAGGATACAATGAGCAGTTCTTC.